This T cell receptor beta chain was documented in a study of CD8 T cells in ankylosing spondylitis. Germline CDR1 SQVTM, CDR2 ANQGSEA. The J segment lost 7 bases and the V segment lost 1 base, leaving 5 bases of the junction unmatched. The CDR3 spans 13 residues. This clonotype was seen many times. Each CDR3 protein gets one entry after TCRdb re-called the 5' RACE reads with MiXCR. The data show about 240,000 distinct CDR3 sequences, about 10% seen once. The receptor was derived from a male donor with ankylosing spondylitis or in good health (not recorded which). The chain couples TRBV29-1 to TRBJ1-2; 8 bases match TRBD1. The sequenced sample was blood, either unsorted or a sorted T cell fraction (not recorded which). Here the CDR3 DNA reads TGCAGCGTTGAAGGAACGGACAGGGCTGGCTACACCTTC. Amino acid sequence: CSVEGTDRAGYTF.